The next 22 T cell receptor beta chains were all read from a single sample in a study of T cell repertoires in cytomegalovirus infection. TCRdb recomputed calls from the reads with MiXCR, one row per CDR3 protein. The sample includes 360,000 or so distinct CDR3 sequences, about 32% of them seen just once. Their target antigens are unknown. Source: cultured PBMCs, taken from culture after CMV antigen stimulation. The receptors derive from a human donor in good health (CMV status not recorded). Some clones in this sample may be carry-over from other donors' samples.

The chain employs TRBV5-8 and TRBJ1-2; no definite D call. Trimming stripped 1 base from V and 4 bases from J, with 14 bases between. Germline values: CDR1 SGHTS, CDR2 YDEGEE. The CDR3 loop spans 15 amino acids. The CDR3 nucleotides are TGTGCCAGCAGCTTGCCAGCTGGGCTAGTCTATGGCTACACCTTC. It specifies CASSLPAGLVYGYTF.

This clonotype was observed at least ten times. The chain carries TRBV7-2 and TRBJ2-7, with TRBD2 identical over 7 bases. V trimming: 0 bases; J trimming: 3 bases; junction bases outside the gene matches: 2. Per germline, CDR1 SGHTA and CDR2 FQGNSA. The CDR3 length is 14 residues. The CDR3 region has the DNA TGTGCCAGCAGCTTAGCGGGGGGGGGCTACGAGCAGTACTTC. Encoded protein: CASSLAGGGYEQYF.

A few counts support this clonotype. The chain carries TRBV18 and TRBJ1-2; no definite D call. The CDR3 has 14 residues. The germline gives CDR1 KGHSH, CDR2 LQKENI. V lost 3 bases and J lost 7, with 15 bases in between. In DNA form, the CDR3 reads TGTGCCAGCTCACCCAACGTCATAAGGTCTGGCTACACCTTC. It codes for CASSPNVIRSGYTF.

The J gene is TRBJ1-2, the V gene TRBV30, with TRBD1 identical over 9 bases. The CDR3 covers 14 residues. The V and J ends lost 4 bases and 7 bases, in that order; junction bases with no gene match: 10. CDR1 is GTSNPN, CDR2 SVGIG, per germline (reference sequence). CDR3 sequence (DNA): TGTGCCTGGAACTACCGGGACAGGGTTTCTGGCTACACCTTC. Protein sequence: CAWNYRDRVSGYTF.

The chain recombines TRBV5-8 with TRBJ1-1, with unresolved D. V was cut by 4 bases and J by 1 base, with 8 bases left in between. Germline V gives CDR1 SGHTS, CDR2 YDEGEE. This CDR3 contains 13 residues. The CDR3 DNA reads as TGTGCCAGCAGCCCCAAGTCGAACACTGAAGCTTTCTTT. Encoded protein: CASSPKSNTEAFF. Full variable domain (outside the CDR3, taken from reference TRBV5-8 and TRBJ1-1): EAGVTQSPTHLIKTRGQQATLRCSPISGHTSVYWYQQALGLGLQFLLWYDEGEERNRGNFPPRFSGRQFPNYSSELNVNALELEDSALYLCASSPKSNTEAFFGQGTRLTVV.

This chain joins TRBV29-1 and TRBJ1-5; TRBD1 agrees at 7 bases. J was trimmed by 4 bases and V by 6 bases; bases with no gene match: 3. Germline-derived CDR1 and CDR2 are SQVTM and ANQGSEA. This CDR3 spans 12 amino acids. This CDR3 is CSVGQANQPQHF. The CDR3 region has the DNA TGCAGCGTCGGACAGGCAAATCAGCCCCAGCATTTT.

This clonotype was counted many times. This chain connects TRBV7-8 to TRBJ1-2, with no clear D. The V gene's germline CDR1 is SGHVS and CDR2 FQNEAQ. The CDR3 runs 14 residues. V was trimmed by 4 bases and J by 6 bases, leaving 15 bases between them. CDR3 residues: CASSSRAAKHGYTF. The CDR3 nucleotides are TGTGCCAGCAGCTCACGCGCAGCGAAACATGGCTACACCTTC.

This clonotype occurred a few times. The chain joins TRBV6-2 or TRBV6-3 to TRBJ2-1; 8 nucleotides agree with TRBD1. Germline lookup yields CDR1 MNHEY and CDR2 SVGEGT. This CDR3 is 17 amino acids long. The junction had 12 bases not matched to a gene; V was cut back by 4 bases and J by 4 bases. CDR3 in DNA: TGTGCCAGCAGTTCCTGGACAGGGCCCCTTGCATACAATGAGCAGTTCTTC. This encodes CASSSWTGPLAYNEQFF.

The chain combines TRBV28 with TRBJ2-7; 11 bases align to TRBD2. This CDR3 spans 14 amino acids. CDR1 is MDHEN and CDR2 is SYDVKM in the germline V gene. The trim removed 5 bases at V and 6 bases at J, leaving 6 bases unmatched. Here the CDR3 reads CASSRLAGRSEQYF. For the CDR3, the DNA is TGTGCCAGCAGTCGACTAGCGGGAAGGAGCGAGCAGTACTTC. Supplemented by reference TRBV28 and TRBJ2-7, the full variable domain reads DVKVTQSSRYLVKRTGEKVFLECVQDMDHENMFWYRQDPGLGLRLIYFSYDVKMKEKGDIPEGYSVSREKKERFSLILESASTNQTSMYLCASSRLAGRSEQYFGPGTRLTVT.

The CDR3 protein is CASSFGDEASENNEQFF. CDR3 coding DNA: TGTGCCAGCAGCTTTGGCGACGAGGCTAGCGAAAACAATGAGCAGTTCTTC. The chain uses TRBV11-2 and TRBJ2-1, with D perhaps matching TRBD2 (6 bases). Germline CDR1 SGHAT, CDR2 FQNNGV. The CDR3 length is 17 residues. Trimming left V 3 bases short and J 5 bases short, with 20 bases between. Using reference TRBV11-2 and TRBJ2-1 for the parts outside the CDR3, the full variable domain is EAGVAQSPRYKIIEKRQSVAFWCNPISGHATLYWYQQILGQGPKLLIQFQNNGVVDDSQLPKDRFSAERLKGVDSTLKIQPAKLEDSAVYLCASSFGDEASENNEQFFGPGTRLTVL.

This chain links TRBV2 with TRBJ2-5; tentative D call: TRBD1 (5 bases). Trimming removed 4 bases at V and 4 bases at J, with 16 bases between. The CDR3 has 15 residues. From germline, CDR1 is SNHLY and CDR2 FYNNEI. The chain's CDR3 is CASSVSRVVVETQYF. The CDR3 bases are TGTGCCAGCAGTGTATCCAGGGTAGTTGTAGAGACCCAGTACTTC.

This clonotype was observed at least ten times. The rearrangement joins TRBV7-2 to TRBJ2-3; 7 bases fit TRBD2. The CDR3 has 15 residues. The ends lost 1 base at V and 7 bases at J; junction bases unmatched: 8. Germline-derived CDR1 and CDR2 are SGHTA and FQGNSA. In nucleotides, the CDR3 is TGTGCCAGCAGCTTAGGGTCGGGAGGCGGCTATACGCAGTATTTT. Protein product: CASSLGSGGGYTQYF.

There are a few counts of this clonotype. The V call is TRBV28, the J call TRBJ1-4, with TRBD1 as a possible D gene (5 bases). This CDR3 comprises 14 residues. Germline V gene data show CDR1 as MDHEN and CDR2 as SYDVKM. V lost 3 bases and J lost 8, with 13 bases in between. CDR3 loop: CASSLGVHREKLFF. For the CDR3, the DNA is TGTGCCAGCAGTTTGGGGGTTCATAGGGAAAAACTGTTTTTT.

The chain has TRBV28 and TRBJ1-2, with TRBD1 identical over 9 bases. Unmatched junction bases numbered 10, after V lost 5 bases and J lost 3 bases. CDR1 and CDR2 from the germline V gene are MDHEN and SYDVKM. The CDR3 consists of 16 residues. CDR3 residues: CASSQPADRGDYGYTF. In DNA form, the CDR3 reads TGTGCCAGCAGTCAACCCGCGGACAGGGGCGACTATGGCTACACCTTC.

This chain uses TRBV7-2 with TRBJ2-3; D gene unclear. The length of the CDR3 is 16 residues. V lost 7 bases and J lost 0, with 17 bases in between. CDR1 is SGHTA and CDR2 is FQGNSA in the germline V gene. The CDR3, as DNA: TGTGCCAGCAACCTAGGAGTTAGGGTTAGCACAGATACGCAGTATTTT. It specifies CASNLGVRVSTDTQYF.

Only a few counts were recorded for this clonotype. The chain employs TRBV7-2 and TRBJ2-1, with no clear D. Germline lookup yields CDR1 SGHTA and CDR2 FQGNSA. V was cut by 2 bases and J by 8 bases, with 10 bases left in between. The CDR3 covers 13 residues. In nucleotides, the CDR3 is TGTGCCAGCAGCTTATCCCAAAGGGATGAGCAGTTCTTC. Protein: CASSLSQRDEQFF. Drawing the rest from reference TRBV7-2 and TRBJ2-1, the complete variable domain is GAGVSQSPSNKVTEKGKDVELRCDPISGHTALYWYRQSLGQGLEFLIYFQGNSAPDKSGLPSDRFSAERTGGSVSTLTIQRTQQEDSAVYLCASSLSQRDEQFFGPGTRLTVL.

This clonotype was picked up many times. The V and J genes are TRBV7-9 and TRBJ2-3, with TRBD2 matching 7 bases. CDR3 size: 16 residues. V lost 8 bases, J lost 3 bases, and 14 bases stayed unmatched. From germline, CDR1 is SEHNR and CDR2 FQNEAQ (reference sequence). Here the CDR3 reads CASYPRGPAGTDTQYF. CDR3 DNA: TGTGCCAGCTACCCCCGAGGGCCAGCGGGAACAGATACGCAGTATTTT.

This clonotype was counted at least ten times. This chain links TRBV12-3 or TRBV12-4 with TRBJ1-5; 8 bases agree with TRBD1. CDR3 length: 15 residues. Trimming cost V 3 bases and J 4 bases; bases outside gene matches: 5. CDR3 sequence (DNA): TGTGCCAGCAGTTTTGGTAGACAGGGGAATCAGCCCCAGCATTTT. It yields the protein CASSFGRQGNQPQHF.

The chain links TRBV27 to TRBJ2-7; D is undetermined. The length of the CDR3 is 14 residues. Germline assignment: CDR1 MNHEY and CDR2 SMNVEV (reference sequence). V lost 3 bases and J 4 bases, leaving 13 bases between the germline ends. The CDR3 here is CASSFAAGRYEQYF. DNA of the CDR3: TGTGCCAGCAGTTTTGCGGCAGGCCGGTACGAGCAGTACTTC.

The chain links TRBV4-3 to TRBJ2-1; 8 nucleotides match TRBD2. J gave up 1 base and V 0 bases, and 8 bases lay outside the gene matches. The CDR3 extends over 18 amino acids. Germline assignment: CDR1 LGHNA and CDR2 YSLEER. CDR3 DNA: TGCGCCAGCAGCCAAGATGATCCGGGAGGGCCATCCTACAATGAGCAGTTCTTC. This encodes CASSQDDPGGPSYNEQFF.

J is TRBJ1-4 and V is TRBV19; D call uncertain. The CDR3 covers 14 residues. Germline loops: CDR1 LNHDA, CDR2 SQIVND (reference sequence). The V gene lost 5 bases and the J gene lost 8 bases, with 15 bases spanning the gap. CDR3 loop: CASSPQGQWEKLFF. The CDR3 DNA follows: TGTGCCAGTAGTCCACAAGGCCAGTGGGAAAAACTGTTTTTT.

This clonotype occurred a few times. This sequence joins TRBV7-2 and TRBJ1-4; a weak D match, TRBD1 (5 bases). The CDR3 covers 14 residues. V lost 5 bases and J 8 bases, leaving 15 bases between the germline ends. Germline V gives CDR1 SGHTA, CDR2 FQGNSA. In DNA form, the CDR3 reads TGTGCCAGCAGCGGTCAGGGCCCGGGGGAAAAACTGTTTTTT. Protein: CASSGQGPGEKLFF.